The sequence of this T cell receptor beta chain was determined in a study of CD8+CD57+ T cells in acquired aplastic anemia. Overall study findings and caveats: Patients and controls had in common twenty-nine CD8+ CDR3 sequences.

CDR3 and TCR beta VDJ profiling relied on a genomic DNA template. TCRdb re-called the reads with MiXCR, one entry per CDR3 protein. The data show 400,000 to 600,000 distinct CDR3 sequences, around 30% seen once. Points on this clonotype: What it binds is unknown. Since a much larger clone is just one base distant, this may be a read error.

Individuals selected for sequencing had exhibited CD8+CD57+ cell expansion on flow cytometry. CDR3 length: 15 residues. Per the germline V gene, CDR1 is MGHDK and CDR2 is SYGVNS. The chain is built from TRBV25-1 and TRBJ1-5, with D possibly TRBD1 on 6 matching bases. This clonotype originated in a human donor with aplastic anemia. Sequenced sample: sorted CD4+, CD8+, or CD8+CD57+ T cells (not recorded which) from PBMCs. The CDR3 region is CASSGMGASNQPKHF. The CDR3 DNA reads as TGTGCCAGTAGTGGGATGGGGGCGAGCAATCAGCCCAAGCATTTT.